The 5 T cell receptor beta chains in this list originate from one sample, sequenced in a study of blood T cell repertoires in COVID-19. Sequenced by immunoSEQ multiplex PCR; TCRdb stores in-frame clones only, minus some. The sample records approximately 190,000 clones, roughly four fifths being singletons. Sequenced material: peripheral blood. These receptors were collected from a woman aged 70-85 years with active or convalescent COVID-19.

The CDR3 sequence: CASSPDIRASYEQFF. The CDR3 DNA reads TGTGCCAGTAGTCCAGATATCAGGGCGAGCTATGAGCAGTTCTTC. V usage is TRBV19 and J usage is TRBJ2-1; the D gene is possibly TRBD1 (5 bases). The CDR3 has 15 amino acids. With 5 bases removed from V and 8 bases from J, the gap between germline ends came to 19 bases. The germline CDR1 and CDR2 sequences are LNHDA and SQIVND (reference sequence).

This chain connects TRBV18 to TRBJ1-6; TRBD1 agrees at 7 bases. Germline V gene sequence: CDR1 KGHSH, CDR2 LQKENI. V dropped 6 bases and J dropped 0; count of bases not matched to a gene: 17. The CDR3 is 20 residues long. This CDR3 reads CASSRTGQIGSSSYNSPLHF. The DNA for the CDR3 is TGTGCCAGCTCCCGCACGGGACAGATAGGATCCAGCTCCTATAATTCACCCCTCCACTTT.

This clone was picked up many times. The chain recombines TRBV28 with TRBJ1-6, with D unclear. The V gene's germline CDR1 is MDHEN and CDR2 SYDVKM. CDR3 length: 15 residues. Deletions cut 2 bases from V and 9 bases from J, with 14 bases between. The CDR3 sequence: CASSLSRLEGSPLHF. CDR3 DNA sequence: TGTGCCAGCAGTTTAAGCCGCCTGGAGGGTTCACCCCTCCACTTT. Using reference TRBV28 and TRBJ1-6 for the parts outside the CDR3, the full variable domain is DVKVTQSSRYLVKRTGEKVFLECVQDMDHENMFWYRQDPGLGLRLIYFSYDVKMKEKGDIPEGYSVSREKKERFSLILESASTNQTSMYLCASSLSRLEGSPLHFGNGTRLTVT.

The CDR3 DNA reads TGTGCCAGCAGTGCGGGACTAGCGGGAGGCACAGATACGCAGTATTTT. The encoded protein is CASSAGLAGGTDTQYF. The V call is TRBV2, the J call TRBJ2-3; TRBD2 aligns across 14 bases. Losses at the gene ends were 4 bases for V and 1 base for J; bases not matched to a gene: 1. Germline V gene data show CDR1 as SNHLY and CDR2 as FYNNEI. This CDR3 contains 16 residues.

V usage is TRBV24-1 and J usage is TRBJ1-1; 7 bases match TRBD1. The CDR3 length is 13 residues. V lost 3 bases to trimming and J lost 5 bases; unmatched junction nucleotides: 2. CDR1 is KGHDR, CDR2 SFDVKD, per germline. Here the CDR3 DNA reads TGTGCCACCAGTGATCCCAGGGGGACTGAAGCTTTCTTT. Its protein product is CATSDPRGTEAFF.